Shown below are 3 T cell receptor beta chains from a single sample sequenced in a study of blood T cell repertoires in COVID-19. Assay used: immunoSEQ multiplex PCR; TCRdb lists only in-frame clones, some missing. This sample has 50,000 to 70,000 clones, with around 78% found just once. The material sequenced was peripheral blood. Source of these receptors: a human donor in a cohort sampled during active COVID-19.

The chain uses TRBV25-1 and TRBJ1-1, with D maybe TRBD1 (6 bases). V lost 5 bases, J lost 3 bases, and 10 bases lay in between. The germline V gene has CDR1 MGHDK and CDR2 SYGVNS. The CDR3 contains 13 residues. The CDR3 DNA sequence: TGTGCCAGCAGTATTAAGGGGGACACTGAAGCTTTCTTT. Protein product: CASSIKGDTEAFF.

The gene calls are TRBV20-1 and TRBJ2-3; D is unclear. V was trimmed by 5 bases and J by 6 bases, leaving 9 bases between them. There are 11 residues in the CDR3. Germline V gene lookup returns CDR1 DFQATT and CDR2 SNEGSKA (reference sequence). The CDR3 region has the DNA TGCAGTGCTCGGGTCTTGGATACGCAGTATTTT. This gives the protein CSARVLDTQYF.

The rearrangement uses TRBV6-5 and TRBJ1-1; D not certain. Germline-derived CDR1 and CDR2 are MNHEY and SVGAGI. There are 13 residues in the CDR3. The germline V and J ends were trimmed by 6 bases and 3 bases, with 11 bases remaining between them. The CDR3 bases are TGTGCCAGCAGCTTATTCCGGGACACTGAAGCTTTCTTT. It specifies CASSLFRDTEAFF.